This TCR beta chain came from a study of blood T cell repertoires in COVID-19. The table came from immunoSEQ multiplex PCR; TCRdb's copy has only in-frame clones and leaves some out. Among about 26,000 clones listed, approximately 83% were seen once. V gave up 2 bases and J gave up 0 bases, with 14 bases separating them. The CDR3 has 17 amino acids. CDR1 and CDR2 (germline): LGHNA, YNFKEQ. The material sequenced was peripheral blood. This clonotype was sampled from a woman at least 80 years old with COVID-19, enrolled during active disease. The V gene is TRBV4-2, the J gene TRBJ2-1; possibly TRBD2 for D (7 bases). As DNA, the CDR3 is TGTGCCAGCAGCCAAATGAGGGGGGGGAGCTCCTACAATGAGCAGTTCTTC. Translating it yields CASSQMRGGSSYNEQFF.